This T cell receptor beta chain was sequenced during a study of cytomegalovirus exposure and HLA in healthy donors. The V segment lost 2 bases and the J segment 7 bases; nucleotides outside the gene matches: 6. This CDR3 is 15 amino acids long. Per germline, CDR1 SGHNT and CDR2 YYREEE (reference sequence). This clone was counted only a few times. Primers for the PCR totalled 60 Vbeta and 13 Jbeta. The table came from immunoSEQ multiplex PCR; TCRdb's copy has only in-frame clones and leaves some out. The repertoire has around 190,000 clones, around 80% of them found once; the top ten carry 1.5% to 2%. The sequence came from a man aged 25-45 years in good health and CMV-seronegative. The sequenced sample was PBMCs. The chain is built from TRBV5-4 and TRBJ2-1; 10 nucleotides agree with TRBD2. The chain's CDR3 is CASSLAGGPGNEQFF. The CDR3 DNA reads TGTGCCAGCAGCTTAGCGGGAGGGCCGGGAAATGAGCAGTTCTTC.